The 17 T cell receptor beta chains below come from one sample, sequenced in a study of immune cell composition in non-small cell lung cancer. Libraries were prepared by immunoSEQ multiplex PCR; TCRdb keeps only in-frame clonotypes and omits some of them. The data contain 2,700 or so clones, roughly 70% of them singletons. Sequencing was done on a sample of lung tumor tissue. These receptors were obtained from a human donor with non-small cell lung cancer.

The chain links TRBV6-5 to TRBJ2-1; D is undetermined. The V end was cut by 6 bases, the J end by 3 bases, with 3 bases between. The CDR3 is 11 residues long. Germline lookup yields CDR1 MNHEY and CDR2 SVGAGI. This CDR3 reads CASRHYNEQFF. The CDR3 DNA is TGTGCCAGCAGACACTACAATGAGCAGTTCTTC.

This rearrangement joins TRBV5-5 to TRBJ2-5, with D perhaps matching TRBD1 (7 bases). The CDR3 is 15 amino acids. Germline lookup yields CDR1 SGHKS and CDR2 YYEKEE (reference sequence). The V end lost 4 bases, the J end lost 5 bases, and 18 bases lay between the germline ends. The CDR3 DNA is TGTGCCAGCAGCAACCCCAGGGGGGCGCGGGAGACCCAGTACTTC. Protein product: CASSNPRGARETQYF.

In this sample, this clone turned up a few times. The V and J genes are TRBV21-1 and TRBJ2-3; TRBD2 is taken as the D call from the table, unchecked against the DNA. TRBV21-1 counts as a pseudogene. This CDR3 region has 17 residues. The CDR3 nucleotides are TGTGCCAGCAGCAAAGACCCGCCTAGCGGGCCCACAGATACGCAGTATTTT. Protein: CASSKDPPSGPTDTQYF.

This clone appeared a few times. This chain uses TRBV7-8 with TRBJ1-2; D perhaps matches TRBD1 (6 bases). V shed 0 bases and J shed 7 bases, with 21 bases lying between them. This CDR3 contains 17 residues. Germline V lookup: CDR1 SGHVS, CDR2 FQNEAQ. In DNA, the CDR3 is TGTGCCAGCAGCTTAGCAGTTAAAGTTCAGGGGAAGAGTGGCTACACCTTC. Translation: CASSLAVKVQGKSGYTF.

This chain links TRBV2 with TRBJ1-2; perhaps TRBD1 as D (6 bases). The CDR3 is made up of 13 amino acids. V shed 11 bases and J shed 5 bases, with 18 bases lying between them. Germline V gene data show CDR1 as SNHLY and CDR2 as FYNNEI. As DNA, the CDR3 is TGTGCCCAGCAGAATCAGGGGCAATATGGCTACACCTTC. Residues: CAQQNQGQYGYTF.

The J gene is TRBJ1-5, the V gene TRBV10-3, with D maybe TRBD1 (6 bases). The germline V gene has CDR1 ENHRY and CDR2 SYGVKD. Deletions cut 6 bases from V and 0 bases from J, with 12 bases between. CDR3 length: 15 residues. The CDR3 loop reads CAIRDGQNSNQPQHF. CDR3 sequence (DNA): TGTGCCATCAGGGACGGACAGAATAGCAATCAGCCCCAGCATTTT.

The chain employs TRBV9 and TRBJ2-7, with D uncertain. The germline V and J ends were trimmed by 0 bases and 0 bases, with 7 bases remaining between them. The CDR3 runs to 14 residues. Germline CDR1 is SGDLS and CDR2 is YYNGEE. The CDR3 sequence: CASSVDVASYEQYF. The CDR3 DNA sequence: TGTGCCAGCAGCGTAGATGTGGCCTCCTACGAGCAGTACTTC.

DNA of the CDR3: TGTGCCAGCTCACCCCCTTTCCCTTACAATGAGCAGTTCTTC. This sequence encodes CASSPPFPYNEQFF. J is TRBJ2-1 and V is TRBV18; no reliable D call. The CDR3 has 14 amino acids. The germline V and J ends were trimmed by 3 bases and 4 bases, with 10 bases remaining between them. Germline V gene data show CDR1 as KGHSH and CDR2 as LQKENI.

The chain joins TRBV11-2 to TRBJ2-1; possible D gene TRBD1, 5 bases. This CDR3 spans 13 amino acids. V lost 5 bases and J 4 bases, leaving 9 bases between the germline ends. Looked up from germline, CDR1 is SGHAT and CDR2 is FQNNGV. The CDR3 DNA follows: TGTGCCAGCAGCACCGACAGTTACAATGAGCAGTTCTTC. Its protein product is CASSTDSYNEQFF.

The chain has TRBV10-3 and TRBJ1-2; 9 positions match TRBD1. Per the germline V gene, CDR1 is ENHRY and CDR2 is SYGVKD. Trimming at V came to 0 bases and at J to 4 bases, leaving 15 bases not matched to a gene. There are 19 residues in the CDR3. The CDR3 DNA is TGTGCCATCAGTGAGTCGATCGCTCAAGGGACAGGGCAAATCTATGGCTACACCTTC. It translates to CAISESIAQGTGQIYGYTF.

In its sample, this clone was seen a few times. This chain links TRBV6-5 with TRBJ1-6; 7 positions agree with TRBD1. The trim removed 2 bases at V and 7 bases at J, leaving 2 bases unmatched. The CDR3 has 14 residues. Germline V gives CDR1 MNHEY, CDR2 SVGAGI. Written as DNA, the CDR3 is TGTGCCAGCAGTTACGGGACAGCCAATTCACCCCTCCACTTT. This codes for CASSYGTANSPLHF.

This clone was detected a few times. The CDR3 coding sequence is TGCGCCAGCAGCCCGGGACAGGGAACGGATCAGCCCCAGCATTTT. Protein: CASSPGQGTDQPQHF. This sequence joins TRBV5-1 and TRBJ1-5, with TRBD1 matching over 9 bases. V shed 4 bases and J 5 bases; nucleotides not matched to a gene: 7. The CDR3 runs to 15 residues. Germline CDR1 and CDR2: SGHRS and YFSETQ.

The gene calls are TRBV19 and TRBJ2-6; 10 bases are shared with TRBD1. V was pared by 5 bases and J by 0 bases, with 7 bases of the junction left unmatched. The CDR3 sequence is 18 residues long. Germline lookup yields CDR1 LNHDA and CDR2 SQIVND (reference sequence). The CDR3 sequence is CASSFTGQGNSGANVLTF. The CDR3, as DNA: TGTGCCAGTAGTTTCACGGGACAGGGGAACTCTGGGGCCAACGTCCTGACTTTC.

This clone was seen once. The rearrangement links TRBV7-2 to TRBJ1-6; perhaps TRBD1 as D (6 bases). V lost 5 bases and J 7 bases, leaving 18 bases between the germline ends. Germline lookup yields CDR1 SGHTA and CDR2 FQGNSA. CDR3 length: 16 residues. CDR3 amino acids: CASSPPSGGLNSPLHF. Here the CDR3 DNA reads TGTGCCAGCAGCCCCCCCTCCGGGGGGCTCAATTCACCCCTCCACTTT.

This clone has more than one count but fewer than ten. The V gene is TRBV18, the J gene TRBJ1-2; maybe TRBD1 (6 bases). Trimming took off 4 bases at V and 8 bases at J, with 17 bases between the two ends. The CDR3 has 14 amino acids. Germline CDR1 is KGHSH and CDR2 is LQKENI. CDR3 loop: CASSQRDMGVGYTF. Here the CDR3 DNA reads TGTGCCAGCTCACAGCGGGACATGGGCGTCGGCTACACCTTC. Full variable domain (missing parts from reference TRBV18 and TRBJ1-2): NAGVMQNPRHLVRRRGQEARLRCSPMKGHSHVYWYRQLPEEGLKFMVYLQKENIIDESGMPKERFSAEFPKEGPSILRIQQVVRGDSAAYFCASSQRDMGVGYTFGSGTRLTVV.

The CDR3 nucleotides read TGTGCCTGGACTCACCGGGACAGAAATTCACCCCTCCACTTT. Its protein product is CAWTHRDRNSPLHF. This rearrangement joins TRBV30 to TRBJ1-6; 7 bases match TRBD1. Germline V CDR1 and CDR2: GTSNPN, SVGIG (reference sequence). The V gene end was trimmed by 4 bases and the J gene end by 7 bases; junction bases not matched to a gene: 7. The CDR3 is 14 amino acids.

The chain recombines TRBV2 with TRBJ1-1; D is uncertain. CDR1 is SNHLY, CDR2 FYNNEI, per germline. The CDR3 extends over 15 amino acids. The V end lost 4 bases, the J end lost 0 bases, and 12 bases lay between the germline ends. As DNA, the CDR3 is TGTGCCAGCAGTGCAAGAACTCTAATGAACACTGAAGCTTTCTTT. As protein: CASSARTLMNTEAFF.